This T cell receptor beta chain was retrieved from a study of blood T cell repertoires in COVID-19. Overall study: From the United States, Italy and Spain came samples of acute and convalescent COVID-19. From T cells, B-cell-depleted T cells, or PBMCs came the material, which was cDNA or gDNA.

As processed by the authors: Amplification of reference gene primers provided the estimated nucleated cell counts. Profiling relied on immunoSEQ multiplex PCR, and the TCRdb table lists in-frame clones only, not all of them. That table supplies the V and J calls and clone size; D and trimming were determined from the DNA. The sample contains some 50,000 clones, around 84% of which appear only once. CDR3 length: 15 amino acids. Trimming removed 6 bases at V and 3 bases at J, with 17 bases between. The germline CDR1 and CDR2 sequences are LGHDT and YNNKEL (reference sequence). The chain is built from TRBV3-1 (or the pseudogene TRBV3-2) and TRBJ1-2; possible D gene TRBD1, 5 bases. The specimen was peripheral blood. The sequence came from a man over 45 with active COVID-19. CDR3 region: CASSYQQDKYYGYTF. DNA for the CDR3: TGTGCCAGCAGTTATCAACAGGATAAATACTATGGCTACACCTTC.